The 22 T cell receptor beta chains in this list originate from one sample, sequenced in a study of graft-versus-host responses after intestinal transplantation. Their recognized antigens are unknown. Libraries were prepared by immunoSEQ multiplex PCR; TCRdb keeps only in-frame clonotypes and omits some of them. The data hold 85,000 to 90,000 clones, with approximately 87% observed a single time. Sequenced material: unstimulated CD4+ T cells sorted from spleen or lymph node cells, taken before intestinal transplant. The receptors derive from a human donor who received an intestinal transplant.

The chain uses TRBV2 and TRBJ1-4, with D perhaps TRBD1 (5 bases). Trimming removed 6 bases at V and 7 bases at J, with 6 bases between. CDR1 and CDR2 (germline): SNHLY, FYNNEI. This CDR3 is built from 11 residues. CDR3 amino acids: CASRQGEKLFF. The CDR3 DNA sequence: TGTGCCAGCAGGCAGGGTGAAAAACTGTTTTTT.

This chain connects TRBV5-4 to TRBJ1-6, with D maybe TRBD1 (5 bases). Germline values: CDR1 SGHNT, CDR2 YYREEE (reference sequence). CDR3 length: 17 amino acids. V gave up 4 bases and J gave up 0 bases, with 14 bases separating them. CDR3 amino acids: CASSRGGLSSYNSPLHF. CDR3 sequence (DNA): TGTGCCAGCAGCCGGGGGGGTCTGAGCTCCTATAATTCACCCCTCCACTTT.

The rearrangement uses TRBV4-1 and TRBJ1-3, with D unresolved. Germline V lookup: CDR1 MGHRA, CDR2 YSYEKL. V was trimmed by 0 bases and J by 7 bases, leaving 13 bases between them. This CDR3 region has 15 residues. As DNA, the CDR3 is TGCGCCAGCAGCCAAGACCTCCACCCAGTGAACACCATATATTTT. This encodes CASSQDLHPVNTIYF.

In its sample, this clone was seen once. The CDR3 is CASSPREGDTGELFF. The CDR3 DNA follows: TGTGCCAGCTCACCACGCGAGGGGGACACCGGGGAGCTGTTTTTT. J is TRBJ2-2 and V is TRBV18; tentatively, D is TRBD1 (6 bases). The CDR3 sequence is 15 residues long. V was clipped by 1 base and J by 3 bases, with 9 bases between them. In germline, CDR1 is KGHSH, CDR2 LQKENI.

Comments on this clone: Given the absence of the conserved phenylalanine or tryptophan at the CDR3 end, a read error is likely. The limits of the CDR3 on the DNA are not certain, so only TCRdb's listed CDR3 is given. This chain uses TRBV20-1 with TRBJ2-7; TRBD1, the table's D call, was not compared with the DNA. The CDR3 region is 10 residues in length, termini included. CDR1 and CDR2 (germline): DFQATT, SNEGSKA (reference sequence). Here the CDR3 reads CSASAQGGKR.

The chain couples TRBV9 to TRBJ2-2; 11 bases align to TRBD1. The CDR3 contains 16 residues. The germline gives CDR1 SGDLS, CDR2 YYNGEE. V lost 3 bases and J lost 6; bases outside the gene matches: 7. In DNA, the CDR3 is TGTGCCAGCAGCGGGGTGGGGACAGGGGGTTCCGGGGAGCTGTTTTTT. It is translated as CASSGVGTGGSGELFF.

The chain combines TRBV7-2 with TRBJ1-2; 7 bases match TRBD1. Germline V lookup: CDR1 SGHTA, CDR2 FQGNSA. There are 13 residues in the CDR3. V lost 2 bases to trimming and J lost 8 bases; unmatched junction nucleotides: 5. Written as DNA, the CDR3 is TGTGCCAGCAGCTTAATCCCAGGGGGAGGCTACACCTTC. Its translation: CASSLIPGGGYTF.

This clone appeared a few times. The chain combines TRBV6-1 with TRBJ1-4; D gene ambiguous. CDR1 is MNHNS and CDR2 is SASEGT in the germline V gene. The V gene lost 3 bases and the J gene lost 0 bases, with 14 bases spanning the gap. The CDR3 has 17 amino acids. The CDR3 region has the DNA TGTGCCAGCAGTGATTCGGCCAGCGCTGCAACTAATGAAAAACTGTTTTTT. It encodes CASSDSASAATNEKLFF.

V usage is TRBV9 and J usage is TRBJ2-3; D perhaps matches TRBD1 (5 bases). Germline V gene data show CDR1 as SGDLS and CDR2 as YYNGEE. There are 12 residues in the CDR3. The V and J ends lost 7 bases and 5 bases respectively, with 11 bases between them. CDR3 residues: CASGKGVDTQYF. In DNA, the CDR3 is TGTGCCAGCGGGAAAGGGGTAGATACGCAGTATTTT.

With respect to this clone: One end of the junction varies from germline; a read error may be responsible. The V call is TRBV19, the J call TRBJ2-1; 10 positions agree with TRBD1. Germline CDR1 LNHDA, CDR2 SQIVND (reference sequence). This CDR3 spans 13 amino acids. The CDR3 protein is CASSPGGGTGAVF. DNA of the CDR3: TGTGCCAGTAGTCCCGGGGGGGGGACAGGGGCAGTCTTC.

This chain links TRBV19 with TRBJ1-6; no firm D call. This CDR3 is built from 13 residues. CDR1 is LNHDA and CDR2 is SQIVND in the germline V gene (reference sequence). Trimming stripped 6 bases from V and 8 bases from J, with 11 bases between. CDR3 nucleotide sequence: TGTGCCAGTAGAGCGGACGGTTATTCACCCCTCCACTTT. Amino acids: CASRADGYSPLHF. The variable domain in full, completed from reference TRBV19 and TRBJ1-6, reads DGGITQSPKYLFRKEGQNVTLSCEQNLNHDAMYWYRQDPGQGLRLIYYSQIVNDFQKGDIAEGYSVSREKKESFPLTVTSAQKNPTAFYLCASRADGYSPLHFGNGTRLTVT.

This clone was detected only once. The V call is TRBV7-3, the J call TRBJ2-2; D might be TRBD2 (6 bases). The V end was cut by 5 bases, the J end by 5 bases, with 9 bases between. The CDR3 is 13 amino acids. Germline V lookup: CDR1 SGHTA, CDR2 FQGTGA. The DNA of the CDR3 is TGTGCCAGCAGCGCGGGGAGGACCGGGGAGCTGTTTTTT. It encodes CASSAGRTGELFF.

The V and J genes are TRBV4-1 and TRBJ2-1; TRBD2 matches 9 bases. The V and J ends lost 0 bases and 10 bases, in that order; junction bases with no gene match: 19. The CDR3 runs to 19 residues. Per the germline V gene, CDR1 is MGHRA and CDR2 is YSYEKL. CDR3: CASSQEWPSGDLSTAEQFF. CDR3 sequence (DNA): TGCGCCAGCAGCCAAGAGTGGCCTAGCGGGGATCTTTCTACAGCAGAGCAGTTCTTC.

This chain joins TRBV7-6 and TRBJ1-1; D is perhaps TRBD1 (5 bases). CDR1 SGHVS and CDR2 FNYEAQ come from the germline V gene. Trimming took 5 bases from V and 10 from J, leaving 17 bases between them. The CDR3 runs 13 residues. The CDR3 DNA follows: TGTGCCAGCAGCCCAGGACACCTCGACTTAGCTTTCTTT. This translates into CASSPGHLDLAFF.

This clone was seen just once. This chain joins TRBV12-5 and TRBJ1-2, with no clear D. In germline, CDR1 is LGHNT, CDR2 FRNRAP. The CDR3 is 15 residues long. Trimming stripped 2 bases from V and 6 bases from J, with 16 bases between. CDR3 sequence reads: CASGLWPAGVDGYTF. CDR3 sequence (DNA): TGTGCTAGTGGTTTGTGGCCAGCCGGGGTCGATGGCTACACCTTC.

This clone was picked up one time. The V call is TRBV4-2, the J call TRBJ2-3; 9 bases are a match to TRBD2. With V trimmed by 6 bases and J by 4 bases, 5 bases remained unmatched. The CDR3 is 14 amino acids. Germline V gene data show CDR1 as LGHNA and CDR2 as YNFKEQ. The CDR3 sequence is CASSRGGDADTQYF. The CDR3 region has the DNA TGTGCCAGCAGTCGCGGGGGGGACGCAGATACGCAGTATTTT.

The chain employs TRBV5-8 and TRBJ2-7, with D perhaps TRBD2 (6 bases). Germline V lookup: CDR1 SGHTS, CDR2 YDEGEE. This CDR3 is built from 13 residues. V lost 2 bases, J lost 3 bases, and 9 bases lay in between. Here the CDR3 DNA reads TGTGCCAGCAGCTTTGCGGGGATCTACGAGCAGTACTTC. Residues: CASSFAGIYEQYF.

Written as DNA, the CDR3 is TGTGCCATCAGTGACTCCCGGGACAGGGTCGGCTACACCTTC. Encoded protein: CAISDSRDRVGYTF. The chain links TRBV10-3 to TRBJ1-2; 9 nucleotides match TRBD1. From germline, CDR1 is ENHRY and CDR2 SYGVKD. The CDR3 consists of 14 residues. The ends lost 3 bases at V and 8 bases at J; junction bases unmatched: 7.

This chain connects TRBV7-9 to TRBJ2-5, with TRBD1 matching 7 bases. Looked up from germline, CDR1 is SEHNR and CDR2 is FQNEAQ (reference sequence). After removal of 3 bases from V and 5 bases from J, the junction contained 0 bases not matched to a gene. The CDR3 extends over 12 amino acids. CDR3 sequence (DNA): TGTGCCAGCAGCTTGGACAGGGAGACCCAGTACTTC. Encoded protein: CASSLDRETQYF.

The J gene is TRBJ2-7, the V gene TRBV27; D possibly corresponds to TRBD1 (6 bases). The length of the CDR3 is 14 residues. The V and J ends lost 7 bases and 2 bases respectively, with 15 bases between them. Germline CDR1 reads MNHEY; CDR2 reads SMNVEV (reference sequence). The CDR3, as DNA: TGTGCCAGCACCTTAGGGCCAGGGGCCTACGAGCAGTACTTC. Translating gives CASTLGPGAYEQYF.

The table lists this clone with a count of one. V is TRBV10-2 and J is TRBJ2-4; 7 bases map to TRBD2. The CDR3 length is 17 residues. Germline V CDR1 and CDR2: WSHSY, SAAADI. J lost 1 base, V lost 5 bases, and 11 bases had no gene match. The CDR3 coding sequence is TGCGCCAGCAGTAGGGAGACAGCGGGACTCGCCAAAAACATTCAGTACTTC. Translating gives CASSRETAGLAKNIQYF.

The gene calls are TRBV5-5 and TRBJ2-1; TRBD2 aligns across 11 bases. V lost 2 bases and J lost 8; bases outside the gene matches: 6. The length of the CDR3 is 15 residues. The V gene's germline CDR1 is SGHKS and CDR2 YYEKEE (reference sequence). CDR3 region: CASSFRSGGADEQFF. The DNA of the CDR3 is TGTGCCAGCAGCTTTCGTAGCGGGGGGGCGGATGAGCAGTTCTTC.